These T cell receptor beta chains were read from a single sample in a study of blood T cell repertoires in COVID-19. The method was immunoSEQ multiplex PCR; TCRdb's version includes in-frame clones alone and lacks a portion of them. Seen here are roughly 290,000 clones, 90% observed once, and the top ten hold about 1.8%. The source material was PBMCs or T cells enriched from blood (not recorded which). Receptors originate from a woman under 30 with acute COVID-19. CDR3s include the opening cysteine and the closing phenylalanine or tryptophan. A D gene is named only where the DNA matches it firmly. Not all rows give a size; the values are once, few, many and, for expanded clones, a class.

j_gene	v_gene	d_gene	abundance	CDR3nt	CDR3aa
TRBJ1-1	TRBV14	.	once	TGTGCCAGCAGCCAGGGCTTGACCGCGAACACTGAAGCTTTCTTT	CASSQGLTANTEAFF
TRBJ2-7	TRBV10-3	.	.	TGTGCCATCAGTGAGTCGATGGGAGTCGAGCAGTACTTC	CAISESMGVEQYF
TRBJ1-3	TRBV7-8	.	.	TGTGCCAGCAGCTTAGCCGACAGATTCTCTGGAAACACCATATATTTT	CASSLADRFSGNTIYF
TRBJ2-7	TRBV28	TRBD2	.	TGTGCCAGCAGTTTATCCGCTAGCGGGAGGGCCCTTGACGAGCAGTACTTC	CASSLSASGRALDEQYF
TRBJ2-5	TRBV5-6	.	.	TGTGCCAGCAGCCTCGACACACAAGAGACCCAGTACTTC	CASSLDTQETQYF
TRBJ1-3	TRBV9	.	.	TGTGCCAGCAGCGTAGACAGGGTTGGAAACACCATATATTTT	CASSVDRVGNTIYF
TRBJ2-5	TRBV2	.	.	TGTGCCAGCAGAAAGGGGCAGTCAGAGACCCAGTACTTC	CASRKGQSETQYF
TRBJ1-2	TRBV3-1/TRBV3-2	.	once	TGTGCCAGCAGCCAAGGTTGGTACTCCAACTATGGCTACACCTTC	CASSQGWYSNYGYTF
TRBJ2-5	TRBV18	.	.	TGTGCCAGCTCACCACCGGCGGGACGGGAGACCCAGTACTTC	CASSPPAGRETQYF
TRBJ2-3	TRBV19	.	.	TGTGCAAGTAGAAGCATCCGGAGGGCGACAGATACGCAGTATTTT	CASRSIRRATDTQYF
TRBJ2-7	TRBV5-1	TRBD2	many	TGCGCCAGCAGCTTGGGAGCGGGAAGCTCCTACGAGCAGTACTTC	CASSLGAGSSYEQYF
TRBJ1-1	TRBV5-4	TRBD1	.	TGTGCCAGCAGCCCGTCAGCTCGGACAGGGTTGAACACTGAAGCTTTCTTT	CASSPSARTGLNTEAFF
TRBJ2-7	TRBV6-5	TRBD2	.	TGTGCCAGCAGTTACTCTAGCGGGAGCTCCTACGAGCAGTACTTC	CASSYSSGSSYEQYF
TRBJ2-2	TRBV7-9	.	.	TGTGCCAGCTCTACCAAGCAATATCAGCGATACAACACCGGGGAGCTGTTTTTT	CASSTKQYQRYNTGELFF
TRBJ1-5	TRBV7-2	.	.	TGTGCCAGCAGCCCGCATACCGGGCAGCCCCAGCATTTT	CASSPHTGQPQHF
TRBJ2-7	TRBV5-1	.	once	TGCGCCAGCAGCTTGGTTTCTGGGGCCGAGCAGTACTTC	CASSLVSGAEQYF
TRBJ1-6	TRBV3-1/TRBV3-2	.	once	TGTGCCAGCAGCCTGTGGACAGTTAATTCACCCCTCCACTTT	CASSLWTVNSPLHF
TRBJ2-5	TRBV25-1	TRBD2	.	TGTGCCAGCAGAATAGCGGGGTGGGAGACCCAGTACTTC	CASRIAGWETQYF
TRBJ2-5	TRBV6-5	.	.	TGTGCCAGCAGCCCAGGGGATGTGAAGACCCAGTACTTC	CASSPGDVKTQYF
TRBJ1-6	TRBV3-1/TRBV3-2	.	.	TGTGCCAGCAGCGACAGATATAATTCACCCCTCCACTTT	CASSDRYNSPLHF
TRBJ1-2	TRBV4-1	.	.	TGCGCCAGCAGCCCAGGCCCTTTACAGGGACGTGGATATGGCTACACCTTC	CASSPGPLQGRGYGYTF
TRBJ2-4	TRBV6-1	.	.	TGTGCCAGCAGTGAACAGGGGTCACGAAACATTCAGTACTTC	CASSEQGSRNIQYF
TRBJ2-5	TRBV19	TRBD1	few	TGTGCCAGTAGTTCAAGGACAGGGGCTACTTCGGAGACCCAGTACTTC	CASSSRTGATSETQYF
TRBJ2-5	TRBV10-3	TRBD1	.	TGTGCCATCAGGACGGGACAGGGAGGGGAGACCCAGTACTTC	CAIRTGQGGETQYF
TRBJ1-3	TRBV5-4	.	.	TGTGCCAGCAGCTTGGCCCCCAACTCTGGAAACACCATATATTTT	CASSLAPNSGNTIYF
TRBJ2-2	TRBV30	.	.	TGTGCCTGGAGGGGCGGGGACGCGAACACCGGGGAGCTGTTTTTT	CAWRGGDANTGELFF
TRBJ1-3	TRBV12-5	.	.	TGTGCTAGTGGTTTTCAGCGGACAGCTGGAAACACCATATATTTT	CASGFQRTAGNTIYF
TRBJ2-7	TRBV5-1	.	once	TGCGCCAGCAGCTTTGGGGCCCGCTCCTACGAGCAGTACTTC	CASSFGARSYEQYF
TRBJ2-7	TRBV3-1/TRBV3-2	TRBD2	once	TGTGCCAGCAGCCATGGGACTAGCGGGAGCGCTCCCTACTTC	CASSHGTSGSAPYF
TRBJ1-6	TRBV10-3	.	.	TGTGCCATCAGTGAGAGGGCAGGGGAGATATACAATTCACCCCTCCACTTT	CAISERAGEIYNSPLHF
TRBJ1-6	TRBV11-2	TRBD1	.	TGTGCCAGCAGCTTGGGAGGACAGGAGTCACCCCTCCACTTT	CASSLGGQESPLHF
TRBJ2-1	TRBV6-6	TRBD2	.	TGTGCCAGCAGTACGACTAGCGGAACATACAATGAGCAGTTCTTC	CASSTTSGTYNEQFF
TRBJ2-7	TRBV20-1	TRBD2	few	TGCAGTGCTAGTTCCTTACTAGCGGCAGTGGGGTACGAGCAGTACTTC	CSASSLLAAVGYEQYF
TRBJ2-1	TRBV29-1	TRBD2	few	TGCAGCGTTGAAGAAACGGGACTATACAATGAGCAGTTCTTC	CSVEETGLYNEQFF
TRBJ2-2	TRBV21-1	.	.	TGTGCCAGCAGCAAAGAGATACCGCCTGGGGCTAGCGGGAAAAACACCGGGGAGCTGTTTTTT	CASSKEIPPGASGKNTGELFF
TRBJ1-2	TRBV18	.	.	TGTGCCAGCTCACCATTGGACACCTACTATGGCTACACCTTC	CASSPLDTYYGYTF
TRBJ2-5	TRBV11-2	.	.	TGTGCCAGCAGACAATACTCGGGGGAGACCCAGTACTTC	CASRQYSGETQYF
TRBJ2-1	TRBV19	.	.	TGTGCCAGTAGGGAGGACCCAAGCTCCTACAATGAGCAGTTCTTC	CASREDPSSYNEQFF
TRBJ2-2	TRBV5-1	.	once	TGCGCCAGCAGCCCCGGGAGGAACACCGGGGAGCTGTTTTTT	CASSPGRNTGELFF
TRBJ2-7	TRBV7-3	TRBD2	.	TGTGCCAGCAGCTCCGGACTAGCGGGATCCCACGAGCAGTACTTC	CASSSGLAGSHEQYF
TRBJ2-7	TRBV6-5	.	.	TGTGCCAGCAGTCGACTCCAGGGGAACGAGCAGTACTTC	CASSRLQGNEQYF
TRBJ1-5	TRBV6-5	TRBD1	.	TGTGCCAGCCAGGACAGGGACCTTAGCAATCAGCCCCAGCATTTT	CASQDRDLSNQPQHF
TRBJ1-5	TRBV19	.	.	TGTGCCAGTAGTATAGATTTCGGCAATCAGCCCCAGCATTTT	CASSIDFGNQPQHF
TRBJ2-1	TRBV3-1/TRBV3-2	.	.	TGTGCCAGCAGCCTCCCTGGGCTTAATGAGCAGTTCTTC	CASSLPGLNEQFF
TRBJ1-2	TRBV4-2	.	.	TGTGCCAGCAGCCAAGATATAGGGAGGTATGGCTACACCTTC	CASSQDIGRYGYTF
TRBJ2-1	TRBV6-5	TRBD2	.	TGTGCCACCAGCCGTCTAGCTAGCGGGTACAATGAGCAGTTCTTC	CATSRLASGYNEQFF
TRBJ1-1	TRBV5-4	TRBD1	.	TGTGCCAGCAGCCGGGGGGGACAGGGCGCTGAAGCTTTCTTT	CASSRGGQGAEAFF
TRBJ2-7	TRBV18	.	many	TGTGCCAGCTCACCACCGGACGGAGGCCCCTACGAGCAGTACTTC	CASSPPDGGPYEQYF